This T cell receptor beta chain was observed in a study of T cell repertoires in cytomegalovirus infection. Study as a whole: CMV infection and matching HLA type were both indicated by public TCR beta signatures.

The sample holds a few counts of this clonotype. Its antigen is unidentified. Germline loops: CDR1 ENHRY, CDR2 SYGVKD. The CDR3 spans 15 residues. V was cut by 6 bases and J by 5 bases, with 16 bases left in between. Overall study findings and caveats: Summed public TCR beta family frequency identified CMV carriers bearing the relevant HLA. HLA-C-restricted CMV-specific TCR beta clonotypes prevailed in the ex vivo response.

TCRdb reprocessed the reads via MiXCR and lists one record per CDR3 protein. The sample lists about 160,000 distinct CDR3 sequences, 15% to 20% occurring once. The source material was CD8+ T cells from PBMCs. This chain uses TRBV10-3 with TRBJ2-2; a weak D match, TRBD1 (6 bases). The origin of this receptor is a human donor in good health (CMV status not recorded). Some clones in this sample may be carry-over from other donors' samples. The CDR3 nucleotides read TGTGCCATCAGCGGGACGGTGACAGGTACCGGGGAGCTGTTTTTT. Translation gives CAISGTVTGTGELFF.